Listed here is a single TCR beta chain. This entry comes from a study of blood T cell repertoires in COVID-19. Clinical history as reported by participants underpinned cohort assignment. Repertoires were generated with immunoSEQ multiplex PCR, while TCRdb's copy carries only in-frame clones and drops some. The sample yields approximately 280,000 clones, approximately 90% seen once. Germline values: CDR1 SGHRS, CDR2 YFSETQ. Trimming took off 1 base at V and 4 bases at J, with 17 bases between the two ends. The CDR3 covers 16 residues. This clonotype originated in a woman between 35 and 50 years old who had recovered from COVID-19. The source material was PBMCs or T cells enriched from blood (not recorded which). The chain uses TRBV5-1 and TRBJ1-1; D might be TRBD1 (5 bases). CDR3 nucleotide sequence: TGCGCCAGCAGCTTGATGTTGACCGGGGGTGGCACTGAAGCTTTCTTT. Its protein product is CASSLMLTGGGTEAFF. The entire variable domain, with the rest obtained from reference TRBV5-1 and TRBJ1-1, is as follows: KAGVTQTPRYLIKTRGQQVTLSCSPISGHRSVSWYQQTPGQGLQFLFEYFSETQRNKGNFPGRFSGRQFSNSRSEMNVSTLELGDSALYLCASSLMLTGGGTEAFFGQGTRLTVV.